These 25 T cell receptor beta chains were all obtained from the same sample, sequenced in a study of blood T cell repertoires in COVID-19. Produced via immunoSEQ multiplex PCR; TCRdb's table is partial and in-frame only. This sample yields roughly 160,000 clones, of which around 85% are seen a single time; 7.5% to 10% belongs to the top ten. The sample consisted of peripheral blood. Receptors were obtained from a woman aged 80 or over with COVID-19, enrolled during active disease.

Only one count was recorded for this clone. Here the CDR3 DNA reads TGTGCCAGTAGTATGCAGCGGGGGGACTCCTACGAGCAGTACTTC. Protein: CASSMQRGDSYEQYF. V is TRBV19 and J is TRBJ2-7; 9 bases are a match to TRBD2. V lost 3 bases to trimming and J lost 0 bases; unmatched junction nucleotides: 3. This CDR3 region has 15 residues. Per germline, CDR1 LNHDA and CDR2 SQIVND (reference sequence). Full variable domain (rest looked up from reference TRBV19 and TRBJ2-7): DGGITQSPKYLFRKEGQNVTLSCEQNLNHDAMYWYRQDPGQGLRLIYYSQIVNDFQKGDIAEGYSVSREKKESFPLTVTSAQKNPTAFYLCASSMQRGDSYEQYFGPGTRLTVT.

This CDR3 is CASSLGASSYNEQFF. DNA for the CDR3: TGTGCCAGCAGCTTAGGGGCGAGCTCCTACAATGAGCAGTTCTTC. V is TRBV11-3 and J is TRBJ2-1; no firm D call. V lost 1 base to trimming and J lost 0 bases, with 7 bases between them. There are 15 residues in the CDR3. Germline assignment: CDR1 SGHNT and CDR2 YENEEA. Complete variable domain (other parts from reference TRBV11-3 and TRBJ2-1): EAGVVQSPRYKIIEKKQPVAFWCNPISGHNTLYWYLQNLGQGPELLIRYENEEAVDDSQLPKDRFSAERLKGVDSTLKIQPAELGDSAVYLCASSLGASSYNEQFFGPGTRLTVL.

This chain joins TRBV5-1 and TRBJ2-3; 13 bases line up with TRBD2. The germline V gene encodes CDR1 SGHRS and CDR2 YFSETQ. The CDR3 is made up of 16 amino acids. V lost 4 bases, J lost 4 bases, and 6 bases stayed unmatched. For the CDR3, the DNA is TGCGCCAGCAGCCCGAGGACTAGCGGGAGTTCAGATACGCAGTATTTT. Protein product: CASSPRTSGSSDTQYF.

Of note for this clone: The junction departs from the called germline gene at one end, perhaps through a read error. The chain is built from TRBV27 and TRBJ1-1; possible D gene TRBD1, 5 bases. The CDR3 totals 13 residues. Germline V gives CDR1 MNHEY, CDR2 SMNVEV (reference sequence). The CDR3 is CASSLSGVTQAFF. CDR3 DNA sequence: TGTGCCAGCAGTTTGTCGGGGGTCACTCAAGCTTTCTTT.

This chain connects TRBV5-1 to TRBJ1-2; D not resolved. Trimming shortened V by 0 bases and J by 8 bases, and 14 bases separated the two germline ends. Germline V gene sequence: CDR1 SGHRS, CDR2 YFSETQ. This CDR3 is 14 amino acids long. The CDR3 here is CASSLAAEGGGYTF. The CDR3, as DNA: TGCGCCAGCAGCTTGGCCGCGGAGGGAGGCGGCTACACCTTC. The complete variable domain, with remaining parts taken from reference TRBV5-1 and TRBJ1-2, reads KAGVTQTPRYLIKTRGQQVTLSCSPISGHRSVSWYQQTPGQGLQFLFEYFSETQRNKGNFPGRFSGRQFSNSRSEMNVSTLELGDSALYLCASSLAAEGGGYTFGSGTRLTVV.

The chain employs TRBV15 and TRBJ2-5; D gene ambiguous. Per germline, CDR1 LNHNV and CDR2 YYDKDF (reference sequence). V was shortened by 0 bases and J by 7 bases, with 15 bases between the two germline ends. The CDR3 runs 15 residues. CDR3 loop: CATSRDIGPIGTQYF. The CDR3 DNA reads as TGTGCCACCAGCAGAGATATCGGTCCAATCGGGACCCAGTACTTC. Variable domain in full (rest from reference TRBV15 and TRBJ2-5): DAMVIQNPRYQVTQFGKPVTLSCSQTLNHNVMYWYQQKSSQAPKLLFHYYDKDFNNEADTPDNFQSRRPNTSFCFLDIRSPGLGDTAMYLCATSRDIGPIGTQYFGPGTRLLVL.

V and J are TRBV9 and TRBJ2-1, with 12 nucleotides matching TRBD2. This CDR3 comprises 18 residues. Losses at the gene ends were 3 bases for V and 4 bases for J; bases not matched to a gene: 11. Per the germline V gene, CDR1 is SGDLS and CDR2 is YYNGEE. The chain's CDR3 is CASSGGLGLAGPYNEQFF. CDR3 in DNA: TGTGCCAGCAGCGGTGGTCTGGGACTAGCGGGCCCATACAATGAGCAGTTCTTC.

The gene calls are TRBV28 and TRBJ1-5; 10 bases agree with TRBD1. The trim removed 4 bases at V and 5 bases at J, leaving 5 bases unmatched. This CDR3 region has 15 residues. In germline, CDR1 is MDHEN, CDR2 SYDVKM. For the CDR3, the DNA is TGTGCCAGCAGTTCCCGGGACAGGGGCTATCAGCCCCAGCATTTT. Amino acid sequence: CASSSRDRGYQPQHF.

This sequence joins TRBV7-9 and TRBJ2-2, with D tentatively TRBD1 (5 bases). This CDR3 has 14 amino acids. Trimming left V 5 bases short and J 1 base short, with 8 bases between. The germline gives CDR1 SEHNR, CDR2 FQNEAQ (reference sequence). CDR3 loop: CASSDGQNTGELFF. The CDR3 nucleotides are TGTGCCAGCAGCGATGGACAGAACACCGGGGAGCTGTTTTTT.

This sequence joins TRBV2 and TRBJ1-3; maybe TRBD1 (5 bases). V lost 8 bases and J 0 bases, leaving 11 bases between the germline ends. Germline V gives CDR1 SNHLY, CDR2 FYNNEI. The CDR3 is 14 residues long. The CDR3 DNA follows: TGTGCCAGCGCAGGGCCTATCTCTGGAAACACCATATATTTT. Protein sequence: CASAGPISGNTIYF.

This clone was picked up one time. The V call is TRBV18, the J call TRBJ2-2; D is ambiguous. The V end lost 4 bases, the J end lost 3 bases, and 15 bases lay between the germline ends. This CDR3 contains 16 residues. Germline CDR1 KGHSH, CDR2 LQKENI. The DNA of the CDR3 is TGTGCCAGCTCACTCTCCCCGGAGTGGTACACCGGGGAGCTGTTTTTT. It is translated as CASSLSPEWYTGELFF.

V and J are TRBV2 and TRBJ1-5; TRBD1 matches at 9 bases. The CDR3 sequence is 14 residues long. Germline V gene lookup returns CDR1 SNHLY and CDR2 FYNNEI. After removal of 6 bases from V and 3 bases from J, the junction contained 3 bases not matched to a gene. This CDR3 is CASRGQGSNQPQHF. The DNA of the CDR3 is TGTGCCAGCAGAGGACAGGGGTCCAATCAGCCCCAGCATTTT. Drawing the rest from reference TRBV2 and TRBJ1-5, the complete variable domain is EPEVTQTPSHQVTQMGQEVILRCVPISNHLYFYWYRQILGQKVEFLVSFYNNEISEKSEIFDDQFSVERPDGSNFTLKIRSTKLEDSAMYFCASRGQGSNQPQHFGDGTRLSIL.

This chain links TRBV5-4 with TRBJ1-1, with TRBD1 matching 8 bases. The trim removed 3 bases at V and 4 bases at J, leaving 2 bases unmatched. The germline gives CDR1 SGHNT, CDR2 YYREEE (reference sequence). The CDR3 has 13 residues. In DNA form, the CDR3 reads TGTGCCAGCAGCTCCGACAGGGGCACTGAAGCTTTCTTT. Protein: CASSSDRGTEAFF. The variable domain in full, with the rest retrieved from reference TRBV5-4 and TRBJ1-1, is ETGVTQSPTHLIKTRGQQVTLRCSSQSGHNTVSWYQQALGQGPQFIFQYYREEENGRGNFPPRFSGLQFPNYSSELNVNALELDDSALYLCASSSDRGTEAFFGQGTRLTVV.

This chain joins TRBV2 and TRBJ1-6; TRBD1 matches at 7 bases. V shed 6 bases, J shed 7 bases, and the junction held 6 bases outside the gene matches. The V gene's germline CDR1 is SNHLY and CDR2 FYNNEI. The CDR3 has 14 residues. The CDR3 DNA sequence: TGTGCCAGCAGCGACAGGGCTAGGAATTCACCCCTCCACTTT. It yields the protein CASSDRARNSPLHF.

This clone was counted a single time. The rearrangement joins TRBV5-1 to TRBJ2-1; D gene ambiguous. Trimming pared 4 bases from V and 3 bases from J, leaving 17 bases between. CDR3 length: 16 amino acids. Per germline, CDR1 SGHRS and CDR2 YFSETQ. Here the CDR3 reads CASSPSLSAGYNEQFF. DNA for the CDR3: TGCGCCAGCAGCCCCTCTCTAAGCGCTGGCTACAATGAGCAGTTCTTC. Variable domain in full (rest from reference TRBV5-1 and TRBJ2-1): KAGVTQTPRYLIKTRGQQVTLSCSPISGHRSVSWYQQTPGQGLQFLFEYFSETQRNKGNFPGRFSGRQFSNSRSEMNVSTLELGDSALYLCASSPSLSAGYNEQFFGPGTRLTVL.

The V call is TRBV5-1, the J call TRBJ2-3; 9 nucleotides agree with TRBD2. Germline trimming cut 7 bases from V and 5 bases from J; bases unmatched to any gene: 17. The CDR3 is 17 amino acids. Looked up from germline, CDR1 is SGHRS and CDR2 is YFSETQ. The CDR3 region is CASQSGPAGGMGDTQYF. CDR3 coding DNA: TGCGCCAGCCAATCCGGTCCGGCGGGGGGGATGGGAGATACGCAGTATTTT.

The chain joins TRBV29-1 to TRBJ1-2, with D maybe TRBD1 (5 bases). V lost 7 bases, J lost 5 bases, and 14 bases lay in between. CDR1 is SQVTM, CDR2 ANQGSEA, per germline. CDR3 length: 12 residues. The DNA for the CDR3 is TGCAGCGCCAGGGATTCGGCGTATGGCTACACCTTC. Protein: CSARDSAYGYTF.

In its sample, this clone was seen once. V is TRBV4-1 and J is TRBJ1-2; D ambiguous. Germline V CDR1 and CDR2: MGHRA, YSYEKL. This CDR3 region has 16 residues. Deletions cut 0 bases from V and 3 bases from J, with 14 bases between. The CDR3 is CASSQDPSWADYGYTF. The CDR3 region has the DNA TGCGCCAGCAGCCAAGATCCGTCCTGGGCAGACTATGGCTACACCTTC.

This clone was found a few times. The CDR3 bases are TGCGCCAGCAGCTTGGCCCTCAGATTGGCTCCCTACGAGCAGTACTTC. Amino acids: CASSLALRLAPYEQYF. V is TRBV5-1 and J is TRBJ2-7; D not certain. This CDR3 spans 16 amino acids. Germline CDR1 reads SGHRS; CDR2 reads YFSETQ. The ends were cut back, 0 bases at V and 2 bases at J, with 15 bases in the middle.

The CDR3 DNA reads TGTGCCAGCACCCCCCTGACAGTGGAAGGAAACACCATATATTTT. Protein sequence: CASTPLTVEGNTIYF. This rearrangement joins TRBV28 to TRBJ1-3, with D maybe TRBD1 (5 bases). Trimming took 7 bases from V and 4 from J, leaving 17 bases between them. CDR3 length equals 15 residues. Germline V gives CDR1 MDHEN, CDR2 SYDVKM.

V usage is TRBV5-1 and J usage is TRBJ2-3; D is unresolved. Trimming took off 1 base at V and 5 bases at J, with 11 bases between the two ends. Looked up from germline, CDR1 is SGHRS and CDR2 is YFSETQ. The CDR3 spans 14 residues. The CDR3 DNA is TGCGCCAGCAGCTTGTTCCCACCGGGAGATACGCAGTATTTT. Translated: CASSLFPPGDTQYF.

The chain carries TRBV19 and TRBJ1-3; 7 bases align to TRBD1. CDR3 length: 15 residues. The germline V gene encodes CDR1 LNHDA and CDR2 SQIVND (reference sequence). The J segment lost 5 bases and the V segment lost 3 bases, leaving 7 bases of the junction unmatched. CDR3 sequence reads: CASSIGTALRNTIYF. In nucleotides, the CDR3 is TGTGCCAGTAGTATTGGGACAGCCCTAAGAAACACCATATATTTT.

V and J are TRBV28 and TRBJ2-7; 9 bases are shared with TRBD1. The CDR3 length is 17 residues. From germline, CDR1 is MDHEN and CDR2 SYDVKM. V shed 7 bases, J shed 3 bases, and the junction held 16 bases outside the gene matches. The CDR3 bases are TGTGCCAGCACCCCCCCTTCCATGGGACAGGGCGGCTACGAGCAGTACTTC. Encoded protein: CASTPPSMGQGGYEQYF.

Only one count was recorded for this clone. The rearrangement joins TRBV6-2 or TRBV6-3 to TRBJ1-1; D is possibly TRBD1 (6 bases). V lost 6 bases, J lost 10 bases, and 21 bases lay in between. This CDR3 spans 14 amino acids. Germline-derived CDR1 and CDR2 are MNHEY and SVGEGT. The CDR3 nucleotides are TGTGCCAGCAGCTCGACAGGAGTCTTGGTTGCAGCTTTCTTT. Translation: CASSSTGVLVAAFF.

The CDR3 reads CASSRSLNTEAFF. CDR3 nucleotides: TGTGCCAGCAGCCGGAGTTTGAACACTGAAGCTTTCTTT. V usage is TRBV11-2 and J usage is TRBJ1-1; no clear D. CDR3 size: 13 residues. With 5 bases removed from V and 0 bases from J, the gap between germline ends came to 7 bases. Germline-derived CDR1 and CDR2 are SGHAT and FQNNGV. Combining the CDR3 with reference TRBV11-2 and TRBJ1-1 gives the whole variable domain EAGVAQSPRYKIIEKRQSVAFWCNPISGHATLYWYQQILGQGPKLLIQFQNNGVVDDSQLPKDRFSAERLKGVDSTLKIQPAKLEDSAVYLCASSRSLNTEAFFGQGTRLTVV.